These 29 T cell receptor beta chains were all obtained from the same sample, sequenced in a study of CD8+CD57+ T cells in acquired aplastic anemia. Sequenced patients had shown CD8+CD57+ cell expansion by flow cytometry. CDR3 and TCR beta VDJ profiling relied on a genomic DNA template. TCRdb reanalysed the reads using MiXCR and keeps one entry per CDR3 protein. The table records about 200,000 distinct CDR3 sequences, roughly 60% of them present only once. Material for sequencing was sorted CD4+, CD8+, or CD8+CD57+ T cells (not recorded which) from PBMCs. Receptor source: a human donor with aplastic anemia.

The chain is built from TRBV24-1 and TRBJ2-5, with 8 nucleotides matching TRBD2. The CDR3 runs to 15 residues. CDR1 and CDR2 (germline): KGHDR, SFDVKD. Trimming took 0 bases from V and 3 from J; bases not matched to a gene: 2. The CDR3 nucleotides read TGTGCCACCAGTGATTTGATTAGCGGGGAAGAGACCCAGTACTTC. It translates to CATSDLISGEETQYF.

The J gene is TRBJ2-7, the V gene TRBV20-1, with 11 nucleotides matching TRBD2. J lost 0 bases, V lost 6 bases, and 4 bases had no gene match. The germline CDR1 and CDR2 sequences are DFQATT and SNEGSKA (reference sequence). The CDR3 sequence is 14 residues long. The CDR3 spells CSALSGRASYEQYF. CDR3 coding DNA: TGCAGTGCCCTTAGCGGGAGGGCCTCCTACGAGCAGTACTTC.

The DNA for the CDR3 is TGCAGTGCTAGGAGGCCGGCAGGGGGCATGGCTAATGAAAAACTGTTTTTT. Translation: CSARRPAGGMANEKLFF. The chain joins TRBV20-1 to TRBJ1-4, with 8 nucleotides matching TRBD1. V dropped 3 bases and J dropped 3; count of bases not matched to a gene: 12. There are 17 residues in the CDR3. From germline, CDR1 is DFQATT and CDR2 SNEGSKA (reference sequence).

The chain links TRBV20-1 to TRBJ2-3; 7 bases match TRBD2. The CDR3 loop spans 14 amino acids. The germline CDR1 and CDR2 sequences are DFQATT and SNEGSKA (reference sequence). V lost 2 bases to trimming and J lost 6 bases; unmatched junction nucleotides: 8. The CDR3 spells CSARSSGGYDTQYF. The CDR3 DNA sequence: TGCAGTGCTAGATCGTCCGGGGGGTACGATACGCAGTATTTT.

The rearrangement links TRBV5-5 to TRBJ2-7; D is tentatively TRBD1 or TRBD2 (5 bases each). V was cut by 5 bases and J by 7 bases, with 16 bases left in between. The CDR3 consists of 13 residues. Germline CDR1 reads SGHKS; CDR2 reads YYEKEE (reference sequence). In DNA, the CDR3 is TGTGCCAGCAGGCGGACCGGGACGGAAGAGCAGTACTTC. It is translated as CASRRTGTEEQYF.

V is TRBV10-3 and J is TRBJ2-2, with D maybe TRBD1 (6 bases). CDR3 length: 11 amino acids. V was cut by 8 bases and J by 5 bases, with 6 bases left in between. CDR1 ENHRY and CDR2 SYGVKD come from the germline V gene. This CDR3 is CAIQGTGELFF. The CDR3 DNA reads TGTGCCATCCAGGGGACCGGGGAGCTGTTTTTT.

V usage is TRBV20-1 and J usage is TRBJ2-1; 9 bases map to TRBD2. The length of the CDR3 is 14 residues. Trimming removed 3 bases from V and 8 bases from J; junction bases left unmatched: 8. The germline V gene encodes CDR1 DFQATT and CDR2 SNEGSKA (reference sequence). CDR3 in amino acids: CSASDLAGSDEQFF. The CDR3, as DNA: TGCAGTGCTAGTGACCTAGCGGGAAGCGATGAGCAGTTCTTC.

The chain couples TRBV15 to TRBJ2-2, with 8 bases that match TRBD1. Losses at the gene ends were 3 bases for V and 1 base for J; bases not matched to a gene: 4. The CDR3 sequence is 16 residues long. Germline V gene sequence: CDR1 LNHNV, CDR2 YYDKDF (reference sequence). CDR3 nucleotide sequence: TGTGCCACCAGCAGCTCCGGGACAGGGAACACCGGGGAGCTGTTTTTT. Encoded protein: CATSSSGTGNTGELFF.

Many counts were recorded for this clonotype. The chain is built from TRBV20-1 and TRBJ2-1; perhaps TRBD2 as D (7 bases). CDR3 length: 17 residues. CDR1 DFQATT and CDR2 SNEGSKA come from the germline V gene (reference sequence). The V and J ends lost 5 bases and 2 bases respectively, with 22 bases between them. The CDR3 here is CSAQIRGWGGPYNEQFF. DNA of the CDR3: TGCAGTGCTCAAATTCGGGGATGGGGGGGCCCCTACAATGAGCAGTTCTTC.

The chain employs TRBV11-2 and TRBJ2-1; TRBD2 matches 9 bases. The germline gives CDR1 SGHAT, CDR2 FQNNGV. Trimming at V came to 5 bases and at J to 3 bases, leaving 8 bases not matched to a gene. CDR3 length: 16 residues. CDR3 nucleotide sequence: TGTGCCAGCAGCCCGAGTCTAGCGGGGTTCTACAATGAGCAGTTCTTC. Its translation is CASSPSLAGFYNEQFF.

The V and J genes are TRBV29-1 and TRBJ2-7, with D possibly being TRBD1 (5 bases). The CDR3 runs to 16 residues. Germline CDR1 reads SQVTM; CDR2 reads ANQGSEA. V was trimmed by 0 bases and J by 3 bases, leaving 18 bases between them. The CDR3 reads CSVEDGGALPHYEQYF. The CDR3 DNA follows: TGCAGCGTTGAAGACGGTGGGGCGCTCCCCCACTACGAGCAGTACTTC.

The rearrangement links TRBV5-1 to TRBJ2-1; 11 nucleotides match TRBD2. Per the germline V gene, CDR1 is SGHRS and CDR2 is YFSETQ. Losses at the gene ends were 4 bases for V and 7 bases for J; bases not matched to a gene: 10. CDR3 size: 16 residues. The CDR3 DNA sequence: TGCGCCAGCAGCCCCTCACTAGCGGGAGCCTCTAATGAGCAGTTCTTC. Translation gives CASSPSLAGASNEQFF.

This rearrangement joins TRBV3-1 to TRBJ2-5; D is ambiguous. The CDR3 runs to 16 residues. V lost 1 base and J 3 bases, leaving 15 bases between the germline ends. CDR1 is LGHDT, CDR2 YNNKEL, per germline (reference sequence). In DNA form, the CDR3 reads TGTGCCAGCAGCCAAGGGATAGTGGGCACTGAAGAGACCCAGTACTTC. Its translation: CASSQGIVGTEETQYF.

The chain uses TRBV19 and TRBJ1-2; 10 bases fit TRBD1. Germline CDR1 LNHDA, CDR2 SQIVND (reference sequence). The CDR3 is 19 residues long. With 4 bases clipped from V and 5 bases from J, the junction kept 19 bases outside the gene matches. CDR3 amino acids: CASSKGQGTSFRHGYGYTF. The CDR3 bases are TGTGCCAGTAGTAAGGGACAGGGGACATCGTTCCGACATGGGTATGGCTACACCTTC.

CDR3 loop: CASSLGLSAGATDTQYF. CDR3 sequence (DNA): TGTGCCAGCAGCTTAGGCCTCTCCGCGGGAGCCACAGATACGCAGTATTTT. V is TRBV7-8 and J is TRBJ2-3, with TRBD2 identical over 7 bases. Trimming at V came to 1 base and at J to 2 bases, leaving 9 bases not matched to a gene. The CDR3 sequence is 17 residues long. Germline loops: CDR1 SGHVS, CDR2 FQNEAQ.

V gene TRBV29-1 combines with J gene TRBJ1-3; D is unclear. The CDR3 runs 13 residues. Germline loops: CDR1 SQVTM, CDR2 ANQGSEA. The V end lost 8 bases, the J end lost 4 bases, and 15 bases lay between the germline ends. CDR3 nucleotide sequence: TGCAGCTTTAACACCGCCGGCGGAAACACCATATATTTT. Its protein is CSFNTAGGNTIYF.

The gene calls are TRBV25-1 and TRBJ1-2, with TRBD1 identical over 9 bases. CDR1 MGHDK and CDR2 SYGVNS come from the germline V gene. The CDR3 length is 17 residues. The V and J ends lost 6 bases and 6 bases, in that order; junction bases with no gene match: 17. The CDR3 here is CASSLRFWDRARNGYTF. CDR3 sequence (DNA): TGTGCCAGCAGCTTGAGGTTCTGGGACAGGGCTCGTAATGGCTACACCTTC.

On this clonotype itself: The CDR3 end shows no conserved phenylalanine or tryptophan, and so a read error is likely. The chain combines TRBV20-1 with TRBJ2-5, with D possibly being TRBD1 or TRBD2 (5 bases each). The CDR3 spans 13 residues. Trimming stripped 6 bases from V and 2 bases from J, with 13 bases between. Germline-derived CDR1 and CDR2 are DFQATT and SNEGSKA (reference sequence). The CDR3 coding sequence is TGCAGTGCAGAGGGACCCCCGCAAGAGACCCAGTACTCC. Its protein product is CSAEGPPQETQYS.

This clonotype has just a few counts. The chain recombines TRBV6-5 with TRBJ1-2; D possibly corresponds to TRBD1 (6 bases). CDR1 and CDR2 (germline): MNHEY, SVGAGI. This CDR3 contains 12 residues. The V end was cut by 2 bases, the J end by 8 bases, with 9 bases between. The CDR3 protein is CASSYTGYGYTF. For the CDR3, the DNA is TGTGCCAGCAGTTACACAGGGTACGGCTACACCTTC.

The DNA for the CDR3 is TGTGCCAGCAGCTTAATGGGACGCCTGGCAGGCGGGGAGCTGTTTTTT. It specifies CASSLMGRLAGGELFF. V and J are TRBV7-2 and TRBJ2-2, with D possibly being TRBD1 or TRBD2 (5 bases each). CDR1 and CDR2 from the germline V gene are SGHTA and FQGNSA. V was trimmed by 2 bases and J by 7 bases, leaving 17 bases between them. The CDR3 spans 16 residues.

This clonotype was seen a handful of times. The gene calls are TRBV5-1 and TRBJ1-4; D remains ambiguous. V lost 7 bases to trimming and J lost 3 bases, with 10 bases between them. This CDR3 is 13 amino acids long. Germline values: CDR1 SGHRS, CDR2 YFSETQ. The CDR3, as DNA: TGCGCCAGCGCCGAACAGCCTAATGAAAAACTGTTTTTT. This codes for CASAEQPNEKLFF.

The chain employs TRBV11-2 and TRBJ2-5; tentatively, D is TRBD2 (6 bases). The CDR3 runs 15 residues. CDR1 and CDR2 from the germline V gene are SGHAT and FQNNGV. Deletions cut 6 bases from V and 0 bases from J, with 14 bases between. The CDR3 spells CASRPSGGYQETQYF. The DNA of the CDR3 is TGTGCCAGCAGGCCCTCTGGGGGGTACCAAGAGACCCAGTACTTC.

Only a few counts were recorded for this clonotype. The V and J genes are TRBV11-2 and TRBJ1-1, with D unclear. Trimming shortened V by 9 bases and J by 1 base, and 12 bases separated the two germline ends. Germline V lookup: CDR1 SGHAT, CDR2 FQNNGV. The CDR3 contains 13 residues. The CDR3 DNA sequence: TGTGCCAGTATGGCCTACGCGAACACTGAAGCTTTCTTT. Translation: CASMAYANTEAFF.

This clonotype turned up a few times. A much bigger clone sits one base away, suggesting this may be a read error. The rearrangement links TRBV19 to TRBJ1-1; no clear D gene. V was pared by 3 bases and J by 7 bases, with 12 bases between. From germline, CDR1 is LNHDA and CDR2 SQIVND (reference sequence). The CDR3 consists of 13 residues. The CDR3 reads CASSIRVNYEAFF. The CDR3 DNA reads TGTGCCAGTAGTATTCGTGTGAACTATGAAGCTTTCTTT.

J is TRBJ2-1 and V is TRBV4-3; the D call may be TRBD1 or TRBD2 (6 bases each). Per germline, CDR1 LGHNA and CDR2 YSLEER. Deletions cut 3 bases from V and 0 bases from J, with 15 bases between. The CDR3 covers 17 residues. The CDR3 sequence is CASSQTGGLSSYNEQFF. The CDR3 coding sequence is TGCGCCAGCAGCCAGACTGGGGGGCTCAGCTCCTACAATGAGCAGTTCTTC.

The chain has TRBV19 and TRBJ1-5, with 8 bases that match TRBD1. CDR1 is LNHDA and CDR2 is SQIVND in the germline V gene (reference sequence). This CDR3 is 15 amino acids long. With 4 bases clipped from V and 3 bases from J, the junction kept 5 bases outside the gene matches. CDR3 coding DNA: TGTGCCAGTAGTACGACAGGGGCCTACAATCAGCCCCAGCATTTT. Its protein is CASSTTGAYNQPQHF.

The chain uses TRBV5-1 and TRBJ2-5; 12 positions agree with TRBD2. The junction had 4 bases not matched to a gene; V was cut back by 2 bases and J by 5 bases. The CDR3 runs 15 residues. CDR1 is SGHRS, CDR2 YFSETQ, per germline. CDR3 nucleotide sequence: TGCGCCAGCAGCTTCGGACTAGCGGGATCCGAGACCCAGTACTTC. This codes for CASSFGLAGSETQYF.

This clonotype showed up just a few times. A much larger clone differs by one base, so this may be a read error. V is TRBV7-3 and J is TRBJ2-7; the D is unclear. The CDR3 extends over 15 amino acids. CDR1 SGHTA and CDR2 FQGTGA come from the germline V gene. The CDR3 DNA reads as TGCGTCAGCAGCCAAGAGGTATTAGAAGTAAGGGAGCAGTACTTC. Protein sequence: CVSSQEVLEVREQYF.

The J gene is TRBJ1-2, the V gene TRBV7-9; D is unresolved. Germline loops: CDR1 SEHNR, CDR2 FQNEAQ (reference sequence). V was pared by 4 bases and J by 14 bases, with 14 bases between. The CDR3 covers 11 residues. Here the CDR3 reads CASSSERIPTF. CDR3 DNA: TGTGCCAGCAGCTCGGAAAGGATTCCTACCTTC.